These T cell receptor beta chains were read from a single sample in a study of blood T cell repertoires in COVID-19. Only in-frame clones appear in the TCRdb table, and some are missing; sequencing was by immunoSEQ multiplex PCR. The sample contains 310,000 or so clones, around 90% of which appear only once. The sample comprised peripheral blood. Receptors were obtained from a woman aged 50 to 60 who had recovered from COVID-19. CDR3s include the opening cysteine and the closing phenylalanine or tryptophan. The D gene is left open where the match is weak. Expanded clones are given a class, and other clones once, few, many or no size at all.

J gene | V gene | clone size | D gene | CDR3 protein | CDR3 DNA
TRBJ1-2 | TRBV19 | - | TRBD1 | CASSTRDRVYGYTF | TGTGCCAGTAGTACGAGGGACAGAGTCTATGGCTACACCTTC
TRBJ1-1 | TRBV5-1 | - | - | CASSFLQLNTEAFF | TGCGCCAGCAGCTTTCTACAGCTTAACACTGAAGCTTTCTTT
TRBJ1-5 | TRBV19 | few | TRBD1 | CASREGQGPIQPQHF | TGTGCCAGTAGGGAAGGACAGGGCCCGATTCAGCCCCAGCATTTT
TRBJ2-2 | TRBV6-2/TRBV6-3 | - | TRBD2 | CASSYSLAGNTGELFF | TGTGCCAGCAGTTACTCGCTAGCGGGGAACACCGGGGAGCTGTTTTTT
TRBJ2-4 | TRBV7-2 | - | - | CASSLGGDENIQYF | TGTGCCAGCAGCTTAGGCGGGGACGAAAACATTCAGTACTTC
TRBJ1-1 | TRBV9 | - | - | CASSVELQGHTEAFF | TGTGCCAGCAGCGTAGAACTCCAGGGGCACACTGAAGCTTTCTTT
TRBJ1-2 | TRBV7-9 | - | - | CASSDLSQGRHNYGYTF | TGTGCCAGCAGCGATCTTTCCCAGGGGCGTCATAACTATGGCTACACCTTC
TRBJ2-1 | TRBV19 | - | TRBD1 | CASSIQGGEQFF | TGTGCCAGTAGCATACAGGGGGGCGAGCAGTTCTTC
TRBJ2-7 | TRBV6-5 | - | TRBD1 | CASSSDRQGTVLAQYF | TGTGCCAGCAGTTCCGACCGACAGGGAACAGTGCTAGCGCAGTACTTC
TRBJ1-1 | TRBV30 | - | - | CAWSVRTDEAFF | TGTGCCTGGAGTGTACGGACAGATGAAGCTTTCTTT
TRBJ1-4 | TRBV10-3 | - | - | CAVLRGEKLFF | TGTGCCGTGCTCAGGGGCGAAAAACTGTTTTTT
TRBJ1-6 | TRBV15 | - | - | CATSRAGQHNSPLHF | TGTGCCACCAGCAGAGCTGGGCAGCATAATTCACCCCTCCACTTT
TRBJ2-3 | TRBV27 | - | - | CASSTRRAGVFTDTQYF | TGTGCCAGCAGTACCCGACGGGCAGGGGTTTTCACAGATACGCAGTATTTT
TRBJ1-4 | TRBV30 | - | - | CAWSRQANEKLFF | TGTGCCTGGAGTCGTCAGGCTAATGAAAAACTGTTTTTT
TRBJ1-5 | TRBV19 | - | TRBD1 | CASSTGQVRQPQHF | TGTGCCAGTAGTACTGGACAGGTTCGTCAGCCCCAGCATTTT
TRBJ2-3 | TRBV19 | - | TRBD1 | CASSQRTGSGIRTDTQYF | TGTGCCAGTAGTCAACGGACAGGGTCAGGGATACGCACAGATACGCAGTATTTT
TRBJ2-4 | TRBV7-2 | - | TRBD1 | CASSPRQGAFSIQYF | TGTGCCAGCAGCCCACGACAGGGGGCTTTTTCCATTCAGTACTTC
TRBJ1-5 | TRBV5-4 | - | TRBD1 | CASSGTGTGGVPQHF | TGTGCCAGCAGCGGGACCGGGACAGGGGGTGTTCCCCAGCATTTT
TRBJ1-5 | TRBV11-2 | - | TRBD1 | CASSLSGTGFQPQHF | TGTGCCAGCAGCCTATCCGGGACAGGGTTTCAGCCCCAGCATTTT
TRBJ1-2 | TRBV7-9 | once | - | CASSLEGGAYGYTF | TGTGCCAGCAGCCTCGAGGGGGGGGCCTATGGCTACACCTTC
TRBJ1-4 | TRBV7-2 | - | - | CASSSFVPWEEKLFF | TGTGCCAGCAGCTCCTTCGTGCCGTGGGAGGAAAAACTGTTTTTT
TRBJ2-7 | TRBV18 | once | - | CASSPNRAPEQYF | TGTGCCAGCTCACCAAACAGGGCCCCCGAGCAGTACTTC
TRBJ2-1 | TRBV5-1 | few | TRBD2 | CASRGGYNEQFF | TGCGCCAGCAGGGGGGGGTACAATGAGCAGTTCTTC
TRBJ1-1 | TRBV6-5 | once | TRBD1 | CASFFIQGAEAFF | TGTGCCAGTTTTTTCATACAGGGGGCTGAAGCTTTCTTT
TRBJ2-2 | TRBV13 | - | - | CASRGRGNTGELFF | TGTGCCAGCAGGGGGCGCGGGAACACCGGGGAGCTGTTTTTT
TRBJ1-1 | TRBV30 | - | - | CAWSVLGAGNTEAFF | TGTGCCTGGAGTGTACTGGGGGCAGGGAACACTGAAGCTTTCTTT
TRBJ2-3 | TRBV5-3 | many | - | CARSLGKEMTTDTQYF | TGTGCCAGAAGCTTGGGAAAGGAAATGACTACAGATACGCAGTATTTT
TRBJ1-5 | TRBV6-5 | - | - | CASSSTIRQPQHF | TGTGCCAGCAGTTCAACAATTCGTCAGCCCCAGCATTTT
TRBJ1-5 | TRBV6-2/TRBV6-3 | - | - | CASSYREGNYQPQHF | TGTGCCAGCAGTTACAGGGAGGGGAATTATCAGCCCCAGCATTTT
TRBJ2-5 | TRBV5-1 | - | TRBD2 | CASSLETSVKKTQYF | TGCGCCAGCAGCTTGGAGACTAGCGTTAAAAAGACCCAGTACTTC
TRBJ2-5 | TRBV10-3 | - | - | CAISRGGQGETQYF | TGTGCCATCAGCCGGGGGGGACAGGGAGAGACCCAGTACTTC
TRBJ2-7 | TRBV18 | - | - | CASSVAGDLKF | TGTGCCAGCTCAGTCGCAGGGGATTTAAAATTC
TRBJ1-5 | TRBV27 | - | - | CASSFRESNQPQHF | TGTGCCAGCAGTTTCAGGGAATCTAATCAGCCCCAGCATTTT
TRBJ2-2 | TRBV19 | once | - | CASSMNTYTGELFF | TGTGCCAGTAGTATGAACACCTACACCGGGGAGCTGTTTTTT
TRBJ2-1 | TRBV18 | - | TRBD1 | CASSIQGDGYNEQFF | TGTGCCAGCTCAATACAGGGGGATGGGTACAATGAGCAGTTCTTC
TRBJ1-5 | TRBV6-2/TRBV6-3 | once | TRBD1 | CASSNRGPLNQPQHF | TGTGCCAGCAGCAACAGGGGGCCCCTCAATCAGCCCCAGCATTTT
TRBJ1-2 | TRBV28 | - | - | CASANQGRAYGYTF | TGTGCCAGCGCCAATCAGGGGCGTGCCTATGGCTACACCTTC
TRBJ2-5 | TRBV7-8 | - | - | CASSQAAARIQETQYF | TGTGCCAGCAGCCAGGCGGCGGCCCGAATTCAAGAGACCCAGTACTTC
TRBJ1-1 | TRBV4-1 | - | - | CASSQGPQLNTEAFF | TGCGCCAGCAGCCAAGGCCCTCAGTTGAACACTGAAGCTTTCTTT
TRBJ1-1 | TRBV7-3 | - | - | CASSSTAGPGTEAFF | TGTGCCAGCAGCTCGACAGCGGGCCCGGGAACTGAAGCTTTCTTT
TRBJ2-3 | TRBV29-1 | - | TRBD2 | CSVDSQAGGTDTQYF | TGCAGCGTTGATTCCCAAGCGGGAGGCACAGATACGCAGTATTTT
TRBJ1-6 | TRBV5-4 | - | - | CASRMDRNSPLHF | TGTGCCAGCAGAATGGACAGAAATTCACCCCTCCACTTT
TRBJ2-3 | TRBV29-1 | - | - | CSVAGSASDTQYF | TGCAGCGTTGCTGGTAGTGCATCTGATACGCAGTATTTT
TRBJ2-7 | TRBV10-3 | few | TRBD2 | CAISEPAGGNGYEQYF | TGTGCCATCAGTGAGCCCGCGGGGGGGAACGGGTACGAGCAGTACTTC
TRBJ2-4 | TRBV9 | - | - | CASSVGTRQNIQYF | TGTGCCAGCAGCGTGGGGACTCGCCAAAACATTCAGTACTTC
TRBJ2-7 | TRBV5-5 | - | TRBD2 | CASSWASGGLYEQYF | TGTGCCAGCAGCTGGGCCAGCGGGGGACTATACGAGCAGTACTTC
TRBJ1-2 | TRBV4-1 | - | - | CASSRLVTGGYTF | TGCGCCAGCAGCCGCCTAGTCACCGGGGGCTACACCTTC